The 23 T cell receptor beta chains listed next were all sequenced from one sample in a study of T cells after yellow fever vaccination. Using its own MiXCR run on the 5' RACE reads, TCRdb lists one record per CDR3 protein. The sample contains approximately 600,000 distinct CDR3 sequences, 10% to 15% of which appear only once. The sequencing here drew on PBMCs, taken on the day of the yellow fever booster vaccination. These receptors originate from a man between 25 and 39 years old who received the YFV17D yellow fever vaccine.

This clonotype has a handful of counts. This chain uses TRBV7-2 with TRBJ2-3, with 8 bases identical to TRBD1. The CDR3 spans 15 residues. The V segment lost 5 bases and the J segment 11 bases; nucleotides outside the gene matches: 15. Per the germline V gene, CDR1 is SGHTA and CDR2 is FQGNSA. In nucleotides, the CDR3 is TGTGCCAGCAGCATAGAGGCAGGGGGCGCAATAGGGCAGTATTTT. Protein product: CASSIEAGGAIGQYF.

On this clonotype itself: It is unclear where the CDR3 begins or ends on the DNA, so no DNA is shown, and the CDR3 is as TCRdb lists it. V is TRBV20-1 and J is TRBJ2-6. Germline V gene lookup returns CDR1 DFQATT and CDR2 SNEGSKA (reference sequence). The CDR3 sequence runs 17 residues, both termini included. The CDR3 here is CSARSSHVGSGANVQTF.

The chain couples TRBV20-1 to TRBJ2-1; D may be TRBD1 (6 bases). V lost 7 bases, J lost 5 bases, and 15 bases lay in between. The CDR3 is 13 amino acids. From germline, CDR1 is DFQATT and CDR2 SNEGSKA (reference sequence). The CDR3: CSELDSKNNEQFF. The CDR3 nucleotides are TGCAGTGAACTGGACAGCAAGAACAATGAGCAGTTCTTC.

In its sample, this clonotype was seen a few times. V and J are TRBV4-3 and TRBJ1-2, with D tentatively TRBD1 (5 bases). Germline values: CDR1 LGHNA, CDR2 YSLEER. V shed 0 bases and J shed 8 bases, with 13 bases lying between them. The CDR3 loop spans 14 amino acids. The CDR3 loop reads CASSQDTGEGGYTF. The CDR3 bases are TGCGCCAGCAGCCAAGACACGGGAGAGGGGGGCTACACCTTC.

This clonotype was seen more than once but under ten times. This chain connects TRBV6-5 to TRBJ2-5; D not certain. Looked up from germline, CDR1 is MNHEY and CDR2 is SVGAGI. This CDR3 comprises 15 residues. V lost 2 bases, J lost 5 bases, and 15 bases lay in between. CDR3 in amino acids: CASSYGTGVGETQYF. Here the CDR3 DNA reads TGTGCCAGCAGTTACGGTACGGGCGTCGGGGAGACCCAGTACTTC.

This clonotype was picked up a small number of times. V gene TRBV20-1 combines with J gene TRBJ2-7; maybe TRBD2 (6 bases). The CDR3 runs to 15 residues. With 1 base removed from V and 0 bases from J, the gap between germline ends came to 13 bases. The germline V gene encodes CDR1 DFQATT and CDR2 SNEGSKA (reference sequence). CDR3 in DNA: TGCAGTGCTAGAGTAGGAGGGAAAAGCTCCTACGAGCAGTACTTC. It codes for CSARVGGKSSYEQYF.

This clonotype was seen more than once but under ten times. The CDR3 DNA reads TGTGCCTGGACGCTCCGGGGGACTAGAGGTGGGCGAACTAGCACAGATACGCAGTATTTT. Translated: CAWTLRGTRGGRTSTDTQYF. This chain connects TRBV30 to TRBJ2-3; 8 bases agree with TRBD2. CDR1 is GTSNPN, CDR2 SVGIG, per germline (reference sequence). Trimming at V came to 4 bases and at J to 0 bases, leaving 21 bases not matched to a gene. This CDR3 has 20 amino acids.

This clonotype was seen only a few times. V usage is TRBV12-3 or TRBV12-4 and J usage is TRBJ1-5, with no clear D. The CDR3 sequence is 14 residues long. Trimming removed 2 bases at V and 7 bases at J, with 12 bases between. The CDR3 is CASSLRAPPQPQHF. The CDR3 DNA reads as TGTGCCAGCAGTTTACGGGCCCCACCCCAGCCCCAGCATTTT.

The chain combines TRBV20-1 with TRBJ2-3; D is unresolved. This CDR3 is 14 amino acids long. The germline CDR1 and CDR2 sequences are DFQATT and SNEGSKA (reference sequence). V lost 4 bases to trimming and J lost 0 bases, with 11 bases between them. CDR3 residues: CSAIRASSTDTQYF. CDR3 nucleotide sequence: TGCAGTGCTATAAGAGCGTCAAGCACAGATACGCAGTATTTT.

This clonotype was observed a few times. CDR3 protein: CASSLEGRRETEAFF. Written as DNA, the CDR3 is TGCGCCAGCAGCTTGGAGGGCAGGAGGGAGACTGAAGCTTTCTTT. The rearrangement links TRBV5-1 to TRBJ1-1; D is ambiguous. Trimming left V 0 bases short and J 5 bases short, with 14 bases between. This CDR3 comprises 15 residues. Germline V gives CDR1 SGHRS, CDR2 YFSETQ.

This clonotype turned up a few times. The chain recombines TRBV5-1 with TRBJ2-3, with 13 bases lining up with TRBD2. CDR3 size: 17 residues. V trimming: 3 bases; J trimming: 5 bases; junction bases outside the gene matches: 9. Germline V CDR1 and CDR2: SGHRS, YFSETQ. The CDR3 DNA sequence: TGCGCCAGCAGCTATAGACTAGCGGGAGGTACCTTAGATACGCAGTATTTT. This translates into CASSYRLAGGTLDTQYF.

CDR3 sequence (DNA): TGTGCCAGCAGCCCTCAAACTAGTAACGAGCAGTTCTTC. It yields the protein CASSPQTSNEQFF. V is TRBV7-3 and J is TRBJ2-1; possibly TRBD2 for D (5 bases). V gave up 5 bases and J gave up 10 bases, with 15 bases separating them. Germline CDR1 and CDR2: SGHTA and FQGTGA. CDR3 size: 13 residues.

This clonotype has only a few counts. The rearrangement uses TRBV6-1 and TRBJ2-5, with 9 nucleotides matching TRBD1. Germline V CDR1 and CDR2: MNHNS, SASEGT. The CDR3 is 14 residues long. The trim removed 5 bases at V and 4 bases at J, leaving 5 bases unmatched. The CDR3 spells CASSRTGVGETQYF. The CDR3 nucleotides are TGTGCCAGCAGTAGGACAGGGGTAGGAGAGACCCAGTACTTC.

The CDR3 nucleotides read TGTGCCAGCGCGACTAGCGGGAGAGAAACACATACGCAGTATTTT. This encodes CASATSGRETHTQYF. The genes are TRBV18 and TRBJ2-3; 12 bases are a match to TRBD2. Germline V gene sequence: CDR1 KGHSH, CDR2 LQKENI. The length of the CDR3 is 15 residues. Trimming cost V 8 bases and J 7 bases; bases outside gene matches: 10.

The CDR3: CSARDGLAGGGHNEQFF. The CDR3 DNA reads as TGCAGTGCTAGAGATGGACTAGCGGGAGGAGGGCACAATGAGCAGTTCTTC. The V gene is TRBV20-1, the J gene TRBJ2-1; 14 bases align to TRBD2. The CDR3 has 17 residues. Trimming at V came to 0 bases and at J to 5 bases, leaving 6 bases not matched to a gene. Per germline, CDR1 DFQATT and CDR2 SNEGSKA (reference sequence).

In its sample, this clonotype was seen a few times. The chain couples TRBV7-2 to TRBJ2-1; TRBD1 matches at 8 bases. CDR3 length: 15 residues. Unmatched junction bases numbered 8, after V lost 4 bases and J lost 6 bases. From germline, CDR1 is SGHTA and CDR2 FQGNSA. The CDR3, as DNA: TGTGCCAGCAGCTCCCGGACAGGGCCCCGCAATGAGCAGTTCTTC. This gives the protein CASSSRTGPRNEQFF.

This chain connects TRBV12-3 or TRBV12-4 to TRBJ2-5; TRBD2 matches 7 bases. CDR3 length equals 15 residues. V was pared by 5 bases and J by 5 bases, with 11 bases of the junction left unmatched. The CDR3 sequence: CASSMPSGAGETQYF. The CDR3 DNA reads TGTGCCAGCAGTATGCCTAGCGGAGCAGGGGAGACCCAGTACTTC.

The CDR3, as DNA: TGTGCCAGCACGCTAAGCCCACCCGCGGGAGAGACCCAGTACTTC. Protein sequence: CASTLSPPAGETQYF. J is TRBJ2-5 and V is TRBV6-1; D is possibly TRBD2 (5 bases). This CDR3 region has 15 residues. Germline CDR1 and CDR2: MNHNS and SASEGT. Trimming removed 7 bases from V and 4 bases from J, with 19 bases in between.

This sequence joins TRBV18 and TRBJ1-5; D is uncertain. The germline CDR1 and CDR2 sequences are KGHSH and LQKENI. With 3 bases removed from V and 4 bases from J, the gap between germline ends came to 10 bases. This CDR3 comprises 14 residues. CDR3 in DNA: TGTGCCAGCTCACCCCCCGACTTGAATCAGCCCCAGCATTTT. Its translation is CASSPPDLNQPQHF. Together with reference TRBV18 and TRBJ1-5, the CDR3 gives the full variable domain: NAGVMQNPRHLVRRRGQEARLRCSPMKGHSHVYWYRQLPEEGLKFMVYLQKENIIDESGMPKERFSAEFPKEGPSILRIQQVVRGDSAAYFCASSPPDLNQPQHFGDGTRLSIL.

This clonotype appeared a few times. This chain uses TRBV19 with TRBJ1-3, with D hard to call. CDR1 is LNHDA and CDR2 is SQIVND in the germline V gene (reference sequence). This CDR3 comprises 16 residues. V was trimmed by 7 bases and J by 0 bases, leaving 16 bases between them. The CDR3 coding sequence is TGTGCCAGTACAGAGACCGCGACGAGCTCTGGAAACACCATATATTTT. This translates into CASTETATSSGNTIYF. Full variable domain (missing parts from reference TRBV19 and TRBJ1-3): DGGITQSPKYLFRKEGQNVTLSCEQNLNHDAMYWYRQDPGQGLRLIYYSQIVNDFQKGDIAEGYSVSREKKESFPLTVTSAQKNPTAFYLCASTETATSSGNTIYFGEGSWLTVV.

This clonotype showed up just a few times. A junction end diverges from the germline sequence, so it may reflect a read error. The V call is TRBV12-3 or TRBV12-4, the J call TRBJ2-1; D remains unclear. The CDR3 sequence is 12 residues long. CDR3 region: CASSLAGPAQFF. The CDR3 DNA reads as TGTGCCAGCAGCTTAGCTGGGCCGGCGCAGTTCTTC.

The sample holds many counts of this clonotype. This chain joins TRBV6-1 and TRBJ2-2; D not certain. Germline V gives CDR1 MNHNS, CDR2 SASEGT. The CDR3 consists of 14 residues. Trimming removed 5 bases from V and 6 bases from J, with 13 bases in between. The CDR3 nucleotides are TGTGCCAGCAGTATGGGTAGGGTGGCCGGGGAGCTGTTTTTT. Translated: CASSMGRVAGELFF.

V is TRBV6-5 and J is TRBJ2-3, with 8 bases identical to TRBD1. Looked up from germline, CDR1 is MNHEY and CDR2 is SVGAGI. CDR3 size: 12 residues. The V and J ends lost 4 bases and 10 bases, in that order; junction bases with no gene match: 4. DNA for the CDR3: TGTGCCAGCAGTTCAGGACAGGGACCGCAGTATTTT. It translates to CASSSGQGPQYF.